The clone carrying this T cell receptor (beta chain) was observed many times. The antigen is unknown. This entry belongs to a study of beta chain features in type 1 diabetes. General study points: VDJ junctions sequenced from type 1 diabetes patients showed fewer insertions and more deletions. All four CD4+ subsets from Type 1 diabetes patients carried moderately but significantly shorter TCRB CDR3s. A potential PCR bias toward shorter templates would be equal in patient and control samples. Any HLA type influence on TCRB rearrangement was left unresolved here.

Germline V CDR1 and CDR2: SQVTM, ANQGSEA. This CDR3 spans 13 amino acids. V gave up 2 bases and J gave up 4 bases, with 11 bases separating them. The entirety of the isolated RNA underwent reverse transcription, so expressed TCRB transcripts were sequenced. Assay used: immunoSEQ multiplex PCR; TCRdb lists only in-frame clones, some missing. This sample has under 95,000 clones; under 35% occur once, and the top ten carry over 0.35%. Sequencing was carried out using stem cell memory CD4+ T cells from blood. The chain links TRBV29-1 to TRBJ2-5; D is undetermined. The origin of this receptor is a woman younger than 35 in good health. CDR3 sequence (DNA): TGCAGCGTTGAACAAGGAGTAGGAGAGACCCAGTACTTC. Its translation is CSVEQGVGETQYF.